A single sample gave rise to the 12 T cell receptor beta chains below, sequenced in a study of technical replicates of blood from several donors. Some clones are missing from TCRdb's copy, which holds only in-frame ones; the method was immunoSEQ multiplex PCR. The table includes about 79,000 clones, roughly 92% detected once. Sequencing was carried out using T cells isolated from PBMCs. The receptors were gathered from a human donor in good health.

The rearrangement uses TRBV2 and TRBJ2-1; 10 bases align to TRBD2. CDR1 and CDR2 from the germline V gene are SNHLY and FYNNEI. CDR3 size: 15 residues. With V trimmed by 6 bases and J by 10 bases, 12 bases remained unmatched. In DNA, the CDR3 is TGTGCCAGCAGGGTGGGACTAGCGTCCTTCTTCGAGCAGTTCTTC. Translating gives CASRVGLASFFEQFF.

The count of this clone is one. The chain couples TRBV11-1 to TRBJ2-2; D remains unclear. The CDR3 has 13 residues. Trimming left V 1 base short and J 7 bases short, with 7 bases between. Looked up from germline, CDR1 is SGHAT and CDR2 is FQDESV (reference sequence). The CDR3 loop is CASSLGGFGELFF. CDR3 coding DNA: TGTGCCAGCAGCTTAGGAGGTTTCGGGGAGCTGTTTTTT.

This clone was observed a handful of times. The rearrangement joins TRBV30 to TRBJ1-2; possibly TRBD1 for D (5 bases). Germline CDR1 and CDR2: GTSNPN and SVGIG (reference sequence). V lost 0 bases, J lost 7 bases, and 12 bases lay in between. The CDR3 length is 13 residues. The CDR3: CAWSVGQGSGYTF. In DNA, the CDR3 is TGTGCCTGGAGTGTGGGCCAGGGTTCTGGCTACACCTTC.

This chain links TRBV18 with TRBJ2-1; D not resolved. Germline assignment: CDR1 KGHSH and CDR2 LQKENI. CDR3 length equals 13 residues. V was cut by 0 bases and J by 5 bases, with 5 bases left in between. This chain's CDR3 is CASSPPENNEQFF. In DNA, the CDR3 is TGTGCCAGCTCACCACCCGAGAACAATGAGCAGTTCTTC. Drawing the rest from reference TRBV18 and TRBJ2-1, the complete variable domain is NAGVMQNPRHLVRRRGQEARLRCSPMKGHSHVYWYRQLPEEGLKFMVYLQKENIIDESGMPKERFSAEFPKEGPSILRIQQVVRGDSAAYFCASSPPENNEQFFGPGTRLTVL.

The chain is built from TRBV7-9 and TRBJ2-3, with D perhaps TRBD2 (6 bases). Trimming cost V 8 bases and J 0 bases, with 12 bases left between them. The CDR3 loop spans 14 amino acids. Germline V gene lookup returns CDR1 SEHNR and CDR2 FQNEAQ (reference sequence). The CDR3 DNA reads TGTGCCAGCGAACTAGCTTATAGCACAGATACGCAGTATTTT. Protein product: CASELAYSTDTQYF.

In DNA form, the CDR3 reads TGCAGTGCTAGCCGGGACACTGAAGCTTTCTTT. Translated, it gives CSASRDTEAFF. The rearrangement links TRBV20-1 to TRBJ1-1; no definite D call. The CDR3 runs to 11 residues. Germline CDR1 is DFQATT and CDR2 is SNEGSKA (reference sequence). Trimming shortened V by 3 bases and J by 3 bases, and 5 bases separated the two germline ends.

The CDR3 region is CASSPGHGWETQYF. The CDR3 DNA reads as TGTGCCAGCAGTCCAGGCCATGGATGGGAGACCCAGTACTTC. The rearrangement uses TRBV28 and TRBJ2-5; no clear D. This CDR3 comprises 14 residues. V lost 5 bases and J lost 5, with 15 bases in between. Germline V lookup: CDR1 MDHEN, CDR2 SYDVKM.

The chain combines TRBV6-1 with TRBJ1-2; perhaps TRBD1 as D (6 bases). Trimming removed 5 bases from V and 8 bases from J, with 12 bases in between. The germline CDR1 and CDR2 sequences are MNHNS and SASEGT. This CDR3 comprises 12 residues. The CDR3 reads CASSPGARGYTF. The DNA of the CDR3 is TGTGCCAGCAGTCCAGGGGCAAGGGGCTACACCTTC.

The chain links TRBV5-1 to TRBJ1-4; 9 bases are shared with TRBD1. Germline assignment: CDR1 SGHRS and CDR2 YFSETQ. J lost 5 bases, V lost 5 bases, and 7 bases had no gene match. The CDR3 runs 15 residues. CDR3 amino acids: CASRTAGTGNEKLFF. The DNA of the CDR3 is TGCGCCAGCAGAACTGCAGGGACAGGGAATGAAAAACTGTTTTTT.

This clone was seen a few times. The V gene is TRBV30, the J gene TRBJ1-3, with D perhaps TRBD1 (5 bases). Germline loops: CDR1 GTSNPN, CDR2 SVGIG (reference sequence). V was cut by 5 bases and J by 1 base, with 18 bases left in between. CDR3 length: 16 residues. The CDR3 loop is CAWGGGKLISGNTIYF. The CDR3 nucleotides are TGTGCCTGGGGGGGAGGCAAACTCATATCTGGAAACACCATATATTTT.

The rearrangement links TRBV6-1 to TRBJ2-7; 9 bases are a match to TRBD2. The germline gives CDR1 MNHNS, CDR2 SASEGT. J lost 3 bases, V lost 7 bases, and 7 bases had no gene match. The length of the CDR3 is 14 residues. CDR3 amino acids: CASTAGGGGYEQYF. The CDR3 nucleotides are TGTGCCAGCACAGCGGGAGGAGGGGGCTACGAGCAGTACTTC.

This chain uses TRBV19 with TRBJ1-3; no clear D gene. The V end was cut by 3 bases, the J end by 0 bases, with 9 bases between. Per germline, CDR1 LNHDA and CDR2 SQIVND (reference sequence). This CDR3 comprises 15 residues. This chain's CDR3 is CASSIDSLSGNTIYF. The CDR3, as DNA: TGTGCCAGTAGTATCGACTCCCTCTCTGGAAACACCATATATTTT.